This entry describes one T cell receptor (beta chain). The data belong to a study of blood T cells in healthy people across ages. The germline V gene has CDR1 SGHTA and CDR2 FQGNSA. Trimming cost V 4 bases and J 10 bases, with 17 bases left between them. The CDR3 is 14 amino acids. Together with a sample-barcoded 5' primer, a J-beta primer mix was included in a second PCR lasting about 7 to 12 cycles. Every molecule of cDNA carried a tag from a template-switch adaptor with 12 random nucleotides. TCRdb processed the 5' RACE reads anew with MiXCR; each CDR3 protein has one entry. Of some 1.8 million distinct CDR3 sequences listed, about two fifths are singletons.

Sequenced material: blood. This TCR derives from a human donor in good health. The chain joins TRBV7-2 to TRBJ1-5; TRBD1 is a possible D gene (5 bases). Here the CDR3 DNA reads TGTGCCAGCAGCTCTTTATCCGGGGCTCACCCCCAGCATTTT. It specifies CASSSLSGAHPQHF. Drawing the rest from reference TRBV7-2 and TRBJ1-5, the complete variable domain is GAGVSQSPSNKVTEKGKDVELRCDPISGHTALYWYRQSLGQGLEFLIYFQGNSAPDKSGLPSDRFSAERTGGSVSTLTIQRTQQEDSAVYLCASSSLSGAHPQHFGDGTRLSIL.